This T cell receptor (beta chain) originates from a study of chemoradiotherapy in HPV16-positive cancers. Study at large: Candidate HPV-specific clones and shared TCR motifs came from two HPV16-positive patients.

Clones were sequenced by immunoSEQ multiplex PCR, and TCRdb holds only the in-frame ones, with some missing. The repertoire consists of some 9,900 clones, with about 80% occurring once and the leading ten covering 13%. In germline, CDR1 is SGHDT, CDR2 YYEEEE. This CDR3 is 15 amino acids long. V was clipped by 4 bases and J by 3 bases; unmatched bases: 9. Repertoires were sampled repeatedly during chemoradiotherapy. The chain combines TRBV5-6 with TRBJ1-2, with 7 bases aligning to TRBD1. This specimen consisted of tumor tissue, obtained from a patient who underwent chemoradiotherapy. The clonotype comes from a human donor with HPV-associated anogenital cancer. In DNA form, the CDR3 reads TGTGCCAGCAGCATGTATGAGGGGGCATACTATGGCTACACCTTC. It is translated as CASSMYEGAYYGYTF.